The rows below give T cell receptor beta chains drawn from one sample of a study of blood T cell repertoires in COVID-19. Assay: immunoSEQ multiplex PCR; the TCRdb copy retains only in-frame clones and omits some. The sample has 250,000 or so clones; around 90% are singletons. Specimen: PBMCs or T cells enriched from blood (not recorded which). Every receptor here comes from a woman between 25 and 40 years old with acute COVID-19. CDR3s include the opening cysteine and the closing phenylalanine or tryptophan. Fields, in order: V gene, J gene, clone size, CDR3 length, D gene, CDR3 DNA, CDR3 protein. A D gene is named only where the DNA matches it firmly. Clone size is stated in some rows and not others, as once, few, many or a class when expanded.

>TRBV14|TRBJ2-3|.|13|.
TGTGCCAGCAGCCACCTCGGGACAGATACGCAGTATTTT
CASSHLGTDTQYF
>TRBV7-9|TRBJ2-7|.|14|.
TGTGCCAGCAGCGTCAGGCCCTCTGTGGACGAGCAGTACTTC
CASSVRPSVDEQYF
>TRBV9|TRBJ2-3|once|18|TRBD1
TGTGCCAGCAGCGTAGCTACGAGGACAGGGGGCAGCACAGATACGCAGTATTTT
CASSVATRTGGSTDTQYF
>TRBV27|TRBJ2-2|.|16|TRBD2
TGTGCCAGCACTCAGCGGGGGCCCGCGAACACCGGGGAGCTGTTTTTT
CASTQRGPANTGELFF
>TRBV5-1|TRBJ2-1|.|17|TRBD2
TGCGCCAGCAGCTTAGGAGGACTAGCGGGAGGGCACAATGAGCAGTTCTTC
CASSLGGLAGGHNEQFF
>TRBV30|TRBJ2-5|.|15|TRBD1
TGTGCCTGGAGGGTAACAGGGGGATGGTGGGAGACCCAGTACTTC
CAWRVTGGWWETQYF
>TRBV5-4|TRBJ1-2|.|14|.
TGTGCCAGCAGCCCTGGCGGAGGGAACTATGGCTACACCTTC
CASSPGGGNYGYTF
>TRBV28|TRBJ2-1|.|17|TRBD1
TGTGCCAGCAGTTCCTCGATGACAGGGGGCTGGTACAATGAGCAGTTCTTC
CASSSSMTGGWYNEQFF
>TRBV6-5|TRBJ2-7|.|14|TRBD1
TGTGCCAGCACCCCTCCAGGGGGAGAGTACGAGCAGTACTTC
CASTPPGGEYEQYF
>TRBV28|TRBJ1-4|.|13|.
TGTGCCAGCAGTTCTGGCACTAATGAAAAACTGTTTTTT
CASSSGTNEKLFF
>TRBV28|TRBJ1-4|.|16|.
TGTGCCAGCAGTTCCTCAGGGTTGGTAACTAATGAAAAACTGTTTTTT
CASSSSGLVTNEKLFF
>TRBV24-1|TRBJ1-5|.|14|TRBD1
TGTGCCACCAGCGGGACAGGGGTAAGTCAGCCCCAGCATTTT
CATSGTGVSQPQHF
>TRBV9|TRBJ2-1|.|16|.
TGTGCCAGCACCCCAGGGGGGAATGAGGCCTACAATGAGCAGTTCTTC
CASTPGGNEAYNEQFF
>TRBV11-3|TRBJ2-7|.|12|.
TGTGCCAGCAGCTTAGTCCCCAGCGAGCAGTACTTC
CASSLVPSEQYF
>TRBV6-5|TRBJ1-1|.|14|.
TGTGCCATCCGGTGGGGGCTCCTCAACACTGAAGCTTTCTTT
CAIRWGLLNTEAFF
>TRBV19|TRBJ2-7|once|15|.
TGTGCCAGTAGCCTAGAGGGACACCTCTCCTACGAGCAGTACTTC
CASSLEGHLSYEQYF
>TRBV3-1/TRBV3-2|TRBJ1-4|.|13|.
TGTGCCAGCAGCCCTCGATTCTTCGGAAAACTGTTTTTT
CASSPRFFGKLFF
>TRBV9|TRBJ2-1|.|14|.
TGTGCCAGCAGCCCGAGTTCAGGGCCAAATGAGCAGTTCTTC
CASSPSSGPNEQFF
>TRBV29-1|TRBJ2-2|once|14|.
TGCAGCGTTGCTTCTTACACGGGCACCGGGGAGCTGTTTTTT
CSVASYTGTGELFF
>TRBV9|TRBJ2-7|once|13|.
TGTGCCAGCAGCGTAGTGGGAGGGGGAGAGCAGTACTTC
CASSVVGGGEQYF
>TRBV5-1|TRBJ1-5|.|14|TRBD1
TGCGCCAGCAGCCCGGGACAGGGGACCCAGCCCCAGCATTTT
CASSPGQGTQPQHF
>TRBV6-5|TRBJ2-1|.|14|TRBD2
TGTGCCAGCAGTTACCGGACTAGCGGGTTTGAGCAGTTCTTC
CASSYRTSGFEQFF
>TRBV5-1|TRBJ2-1|.|17|TRBD2
TGCGCCAGCAGACTAAGAACAGGGACTAGCGGGAACAATGAGCAGTTCTTC
CASRLRTGTSGNNEQFF
>TRBV14|TRBJ1-2|.|16|.
TGTGCCAGCAGCCAGGGCCTGAGCCGAACTAACTATGGCTACACCTTC
CASSQGLSRTNYGYTF
>TRBV5-6|TRBJ2-7|.|11|.
TGTGCCAGCAGCTTTGCGTCCGAGCAGTACTTC
CASSFASEQYF
>TRBV29-1|TRBJ1-1|.|12|.
TGCAGCGTTGGATGGCCAGGCACTGAAGCTTTCTTT
CSVGWPGTEAFF
>TRBV28|TRBJ2-1|.|14|.
TGTGCCAGCAGTATCAGGGTTTCCTACAATGAGCAGTTCTTC
CASSIRVSYNEQFF
>TRBV6-1|TRBJ2-1|.|16|.
TGTGCCAGCAGTGGACTACAGGGTAGGAATGACAATGAGCAGTTCTTC
CASSGLQGRNDNEQFF
>TRBV6-6|TRBJ2-1|.|15|TRBD2
TGTGCCAGCAGTTACTCTGGGACTAGCGGTAATGAGCAGTTCTTC
CASSYSGTSGNEQFF
>TRBV27|TRBJ2-1|.|13|TRBD2
TGTGCCAGCATTGGCGGGAGTTTTTCTGAGCAGTTCTTC
CASIGGSFSEQFF
>TRBV29-1|TRBJ2-1|.|15|TRBD2
TGCAGCGCCACAAGCACTAGCGGACCCTACAATGAGCAGTTCTTC
CSATSTSGPYNEQFF
>TRBV19|TRBJ2-2|.|16|TRBD1
TGTGCCAGTAGTACACAGGGGGCGGTAAACACCGGGGAGCTGTTTTTT
CASSTQGAVNTGELFF
>TRBV6-5|TRBJ2-1|.|11|.
TGTGCCAGCAGATCGCCGGGTGAGCAGTTCTTC
CASRSPGEQFF
>TRBV2|TRBJ2-1|.|19|TRBD2
TGTGCCAGCAGCCTCTGGGGTGGGGCGGGAGCAGTGTCCTACAATGAGCAGTTCTTC
CASSLWGGAGAVSYNEQFF
>TRBV18|TRBJ2-3|.|15|TRBD2
TGTGCCAGCTCTCCACTAGCGGACTACACAGATACGCAGTATTTT
CASSPLADYTDTQYF
>TRBV6-2/TRBV6-3|TRBJ2-1|.|14|.
TGTGCCAGCAGTTACGGATGGGGGCGCCATGAGCAGTTCTTC
CASSYGWGRHEQFF
>TRBV2|TRBJ1-2|.|10|.
TGTGCCAGCAGTGAGGCTGGCTACACCTTC
CASSEAGYTF
>TRBV27|TRBJ1-1|.|16|TRBD1
TGTGCCAGCAGTTCCGGGACAGGACCCATGAACACTGAAGCTTTCTTT
CASSSGTGPMNTEAFF
>TRBV5-5|TRBJ1-2|.|15|.
TGTGCCAGCAGTCAAACAGGGCCGTTGGACTATGGCTACACCTTC
CASSQTGPLDYGYTF
>TRBV4-2|TRBJ2-2|.|15|TRBD2
TGTGCCAGCAGCCAAGGTTCGGGAGGCACCGGGGAGCTGTTTTTT
CASSQGSGGTGELFF
>TRBV27|TRBJ2-1|.|17|TRBD2
TGTGCCAGCAGATCCATCCCCCTAGCGGGAGGGCGCAATGAGCAGTTCTTC
CASRSIPLAGGRNEQFF
>TRBV19|TRBJ2-7|.|13|TRBD1
TGTGCCAGTAGTATGGGACAGGGCTACGAGCAGTACTTC
CASSMGQGYEQYF
>TRBV28|TRBJ2-3|.|16|TRBD2
TGTGCCAGCAGCTCTCCCGGCGGGAGGGAGGGAGATACGCAGTATTTT
CASSSPGGREGDTQYF
>TRBV4-2|TRBJ1-4|.|18|.
TGTGCCAGCAGCCGGGCATCGTACAGGGTAACAACTAATGAAAAACTGTTTTTT
CASSRASYRVTTNEKLFF
>TRBV3-1/TRBV3-2|TRBJ2-2|.|16|.
TGTGCCAGCAGCCCCTCACCGGGACAGAACACCGGGGAGCTGTTTTTT
CASSPSPGQNTGELFF
>TRBV11-2|TRBJ2-7|.|13|TRBD1
TGTGCCAGCAACGGACAGGGGTCCCACGAGCAGTACTTC
CASNGQGSHEQYF
>TRBV6-1|TRBJ1-1|once|15|.
TGTGCCAGCAGTGAACTCCGGCAGGGGAACACTGAAGCTTTCTTT
CASSELRQGNTEAFF
>TRBV2|TRBJ1-3|.|15|TRBD1
TGTGCCAGCAGTGGGACAGGGGGCATTGGAAACACCATATATTTT
CASSGTGGIGNTIYF
>TRBV29-1|TRBJ2-6|.|16|TRBD1
TGCAGCGTGGGACAGGGGGCTAGCTCTGGGGCCAACGTCCTGACTTTC
CSVGQGASSGANVLTF
>TRBV27|TRBJ1-6|.|23|TRBD1
TGTGCCAGCAGTCTCCTCCCCCCGGACAGGGGCAGATTCCTAGGGGGGGATAATGGGCCCCTCCACTTT
CASSLLPPDRGRFLGGDNGPLHF
>TRBV19|TRBJ2-6|.|16|.
TGTGCCAGTAGTAACGGACAAATCTCTGGGGCCAACGTCCTGACTTTC
CASSNGQISGANVLTF
>TRBV5-1|TRBJ2-1|.|17|.
TGCGCCAGCAGATCACCGCCCAGGACCGCGGGACACAATGAGCAGTTCTTC
CASRSPPRTAGHNEQFF
>TRBV15|TRBJ2-7|few|14|TRBD1
TGTGCCACCAGCATCTACGACAGGGCCTACGAGCAGTACTTC
CATSIYDRAYEQYF